Included here is one TCR beta chain sequence, with context. The antigen remains undetermined. This entry is derived from a study of identical twins. Study observations and caveats: The presence of invariant MAIT and iNKT cells could partly confound analyses of zero-insertion sequences. The abundant beta clonotypes from cord blood had fewer insertions, and memory repertoires had none of this. Alpha sequences out of frame and shared by twins had excess low generation probability.

The V gene end was trimmed by 11 bases and the J gene end by 4 bases; junction bases not matched to a gene: 19. The CDR3 extends over 17 amino acids. The germline CDR1 and CDR2 sequences are ENHRY and SYGVKD. A universal primer binding site was introduced by template switching. The final cDNA contained unique molecular identifiers. MiXCR, run by TCRdb on the 5' RACE reads, gives a single entry per CDR3 protein. The table has approximately 1.8 million distinct CDR3 sequences, around 29% seen once. Sequenced: cord blood. This sequence joins TRBV10-3 and TRBJ2-1, with 8 bases aligning to TRBD2. This clonotype originated in a newborn girl in good health. The CDR3 nucleotides read TGTGCCGGGAGCGGGAGAATTTTGACGAGTGAATACAATGAGCAGTTCTTC. This codes for CAGSGRILTSEYNEQFF.